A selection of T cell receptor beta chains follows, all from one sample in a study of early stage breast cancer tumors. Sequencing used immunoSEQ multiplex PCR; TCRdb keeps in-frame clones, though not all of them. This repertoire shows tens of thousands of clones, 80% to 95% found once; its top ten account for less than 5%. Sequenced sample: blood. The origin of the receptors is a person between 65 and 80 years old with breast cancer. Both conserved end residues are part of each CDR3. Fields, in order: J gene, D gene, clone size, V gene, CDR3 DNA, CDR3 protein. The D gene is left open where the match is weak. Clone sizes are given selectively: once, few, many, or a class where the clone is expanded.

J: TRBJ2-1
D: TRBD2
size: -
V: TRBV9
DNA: TGTGCCAGCAGCGTAGAGGCGCTAGCGGGGTCCTACAATGAGCAGTTCTTC
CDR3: CASSVEALAGSYNEQFF

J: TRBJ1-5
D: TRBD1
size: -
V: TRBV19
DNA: TGTGCCAGTAGTATTATTTCCGTGACAGGGCTACAAAGGGGCAATCAGCCCCAGCATTTT
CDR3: CASSIISVTGLQRGNQPQHF

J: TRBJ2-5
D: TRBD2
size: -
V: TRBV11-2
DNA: TGTGCCAGCAGTTTCAACATCCCGGGACTAGCGGGGGGGCAAGAGACCCAGTACTTC
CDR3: CASSFNIPGLAGGQETQYF

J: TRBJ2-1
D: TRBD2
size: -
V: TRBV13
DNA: TGTGCCAGCAGCCTTACCCTAGCGGGGGGTGAAAATGAGCAGTTCTTC
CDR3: CASSLTLAGGENEQFF

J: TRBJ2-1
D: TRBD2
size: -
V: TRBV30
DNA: TGTGCCTGGAGTGTCGGGCTAGCGGGTAACAATGAGCAGTTCTTC
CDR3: CAWSVGLAGNNEQFF

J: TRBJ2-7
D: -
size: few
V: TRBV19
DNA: TGTGCCAGTAGTATAGATATCACAGGCTACGAGCAGTACTTC
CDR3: CASSIDITGYEQYF

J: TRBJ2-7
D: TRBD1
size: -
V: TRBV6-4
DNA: TGTGCCAGCAGTCCCGGGACAGGGGTTGGCGAGCAGTACTTC
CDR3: CASSPGTGVGEQYF

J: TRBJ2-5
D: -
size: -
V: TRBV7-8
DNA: TGTGCCAGCAGCATGACTAACCTCCAAGAGACCCAGTACTTC
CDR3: CASSMTNLQETQYF

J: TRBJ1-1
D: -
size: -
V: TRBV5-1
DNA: TGCGCCAGCAGCTCTCGGGGGGAAACTGAAGCTTTCTTT
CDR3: CASSSRGETEAFF

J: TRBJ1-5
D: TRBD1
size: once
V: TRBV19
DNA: TGTGCCAGTAGTGGGACAGGGTCCAATCAGCCCCAGCATTTT
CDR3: CASSGTGSNQPQHF

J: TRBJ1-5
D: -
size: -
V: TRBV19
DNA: TGTGCCGGGTCACAGGGTAGCTTCAATCAGCCCCAGCATTTT
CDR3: CAGSQGSFNQPQHF

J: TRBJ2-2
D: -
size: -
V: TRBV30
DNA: TGTGCCTGGAGTAGTGGCCACGGGGAGCTGTTTTTT
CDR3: CAWSSGHGELFF

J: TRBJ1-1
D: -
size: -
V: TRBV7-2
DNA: TGTGCCAGCAGCTTAAGGGGCGACACTGAAGCTTTCTTT
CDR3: CASSLRGDTEAFF

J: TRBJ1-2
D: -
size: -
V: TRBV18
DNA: TGTGCCAGCTCACCACCGGGGATCAGGGTGGATGGCTACACCTTC
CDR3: CASSPPGIRVDGYTF

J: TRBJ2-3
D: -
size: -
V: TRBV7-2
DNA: TGTGCCAGCAGCCTGATGTCGGGACAAGATACGCAGTATTTT
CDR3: CASSLMSGQDTQYF

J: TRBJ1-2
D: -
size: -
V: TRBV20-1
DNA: TGCCTAATCAGGATAGACTATGGCTACACCTTC
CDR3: CLIRIDYGYTF

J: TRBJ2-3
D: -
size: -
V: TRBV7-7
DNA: TGTGCCAGCAGCGACTCGGGAACAGATACGCAGTATTTT
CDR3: CASSDSGTDTQYF

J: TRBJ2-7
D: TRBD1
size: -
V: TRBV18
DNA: TGTGCCAGCTCACCAGGGACAGGGGGTCCCTACGAGCAGTACTTC
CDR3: CASSPGTGGPYEQYF

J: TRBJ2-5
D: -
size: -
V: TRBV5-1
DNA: TGCGCCAGCAGCTTGGCCGCAGAAGAGACCCAGTACTTC
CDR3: CASSLAAEETQYF

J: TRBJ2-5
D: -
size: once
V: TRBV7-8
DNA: TGTGCCAGCAGCTTTGCCGAAGCCGAGACCCAGTACTTC
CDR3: CASSFAEAETQYF

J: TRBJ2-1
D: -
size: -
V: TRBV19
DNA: TGTGCCAGTACCGTGCGGAATGAGCAGTTCTTC
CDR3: CASTVRNEQFF

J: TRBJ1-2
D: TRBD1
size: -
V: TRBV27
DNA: TGTGCCAGCAGTAAACAGGGGGCGTATGGCTACACCTTC
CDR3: CASSKQGAYGYTF

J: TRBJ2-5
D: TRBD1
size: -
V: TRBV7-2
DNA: TGTGCCAGCAGCTTAGGAGTGACAGGGAAGGAGACCCAGTACTTC
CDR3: CASSLGVTGKETQYF

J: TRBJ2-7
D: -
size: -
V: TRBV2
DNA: TGTGCCAGCAGTGGGTACGGGATCGAGCAGTACTTC
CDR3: CASSGYGIEQYF

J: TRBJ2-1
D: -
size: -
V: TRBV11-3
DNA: TGTGCCAGCAGCCTGGGACTCTCCTGGAACAATGAGCAGTTCTTC
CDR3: CASSLGLSWNNEQFF

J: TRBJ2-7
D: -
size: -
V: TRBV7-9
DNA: TGTGCCAGCAGCTTCTCGGAGGGGGAGCAGTACTTC
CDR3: CASSFSEGEQYF

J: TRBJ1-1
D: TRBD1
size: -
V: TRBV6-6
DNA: TGTGCCAGCAGGACAGGGGGCGAGAACACTGAAGCTTTCTTT
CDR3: CASRTGGENTEAFF

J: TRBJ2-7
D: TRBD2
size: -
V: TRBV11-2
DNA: TGTGCCAGCAGCTTAGGATTCCTAGCGGGACCTAATAGCGAGCAGTACTTC
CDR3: CASSLGFLAGPNSEQYF

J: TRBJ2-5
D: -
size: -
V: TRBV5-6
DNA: TGTGCCAGCAGCTTGGGCCCGTTTGCGGGGACGCAAGAGACCCAGTACTTC
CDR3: CASSLGPFAGTQETQYF

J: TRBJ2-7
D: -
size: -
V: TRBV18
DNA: TGTGCCAGCTCACCACGGGGAAACCGGGAAGTCTCCGAGCAGTACTTC
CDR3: CASSPRGNREVSEQYF

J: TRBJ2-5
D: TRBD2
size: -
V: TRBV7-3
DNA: TGTGCCAGCAGCCGATCGAAGCGGGAGGGCCAAGAGACCCAGTACTTC
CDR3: CASSRSKREGQETQYF